One and the same sample provided the 22 T cell receptor beta chains below, sequenced in a study of vaccination and CD4 T cells after COVID-19. Their cognate antigens are unknown. Treatment reported: roughly ten-day PBMC culture with coronavirus spike peptide pools or control peptides (ViraFEST assay). With the Oncomine TCR Beta short-read assay, DNA from cultured CD4+ T cells was sequenced. TCRdb reprocessed the PCR reads via MiXCR and lists one record per CDR3 protein. The profile shows about 15,000 distinct CDR3 sequences, roughly 52% of them singletons. The sample was CD4+ T cells from blood, cultured in vitro. The source of these receptors is a human donor who had recovered from COVID-19.

The V and J genes are TRBV2 and TRBJ1-2, with D unclear. Trimming stripped 5 bases from V and 3 bases from J, with 4 bases between. The length of the CDR3 is 11 residues. Germline assignment: CDR1 SNHLY and CDR2 FYNNEI. The CDR3 spells CASSMDYGYTF. CDR3 coding DNA: TGTGCCAGCAGTATGGACTATGGCTACACCTTC. The full variable domain, completed using reference TRBV2 and TRBJ1-2, is EPEVTQTPSHQVTQMGQEVILRCVPISNHLYFYWYRQILGQKVEFLVSFYNNEISEKSEIFDDQFSVERPDGSNFTLKIRSTKLEDSAMYFCASSMDYGYTFGSGTRLTVV.

The chain couples TRBV24-1 to TRBJ1-1; D gene ambiguous. V lost 5 bases and J 1 base, leaving 4 bases between the germline ends. In germline, CDR1 is KGHDR, CDR2 SFDVKD. This CDR3 comprises 12 residues. CDR3 loop: CATSAGNTEAFF. The DNA for the CDR3 is TGTGCCACCAGTGCAGGGAACACTGAAGCTTTCTTT.

The chain employs TRBV28 and TRBJ1-5; D gene ambiguous. Trimming took off 6 bases at V and 6 bases at J, with 12 bases between the two ends. Germline V gene lookup returns CDR1 MDHEN and CDR2 SYDVKM. The CDR3 has 13 amino acids. The CDR3 loop reads CASRSLRGQPQHF. The CDR3 coding sequence is TGTGCCAGCAGGAGTCTCCGGGGTCAGCCCCAGCATTTT. The whole variable domain, filled in from reference TRBV28 and TRBJ1-5, reads DVKVTQSSRYLVKRTGEKVFLECVQDMDHENMFWYRQDPGLGLRLIYFSYDVKMKEKGDIPEGYSVSREKKERFSLILESASTNQTSMYLCASRSLRGQPQHFGDGTRLSIL.

This clonotype was observed once. V is TRBV11-2 and J is TRBJ2-5; D perhaps matches TRBD2 (6 bases). Germline V CDR1 and CDR2: SGHAT, FQNNGV. V was trimmed by 5 bases and J by 4 bases, leaving 11 bases between them. The CDR3 covers 13 residues. CDR3 amino acids: CASSRGGVETQYF. Here the CDR3 DNA reads TGTGCCAGCAGCAGAGGAGGGGTAGAGACCCAGTACTTC.

The chain uses TRBV4-1 and TRBJ1-5; D might be TRBD1 (6 bases). V was cut by 3 bases and J by 4 bases, with 10 bases left in between. CDR3 size: 14 residues. Per germline, CDR1 MGHRA and CDR2 YSYEKL. CDR3 in DNA: TGCGCCAGCAGCCAGTACAGGGCTAATCAGCCCCAGCATTTT. Protein: CASSQYRANQPQHF.

This clonotype was seen only once. In nucleotides, the CDR3 is TGTGCCAGCAGAGGCGGGGTCGCTAATGAAAAACTGTTTTTT. Its translation: CASRGGVANEKLFF. V is TRBV25-1 and J is TRBJ1-4; D not resolved. There are 14 residues in the CDR3. Germline V CDR1 and CDR2: MGHDK, SYGVNS. V was clipped by 6 bases and J by 3 bases, with 11 bases between them.

The chain links TRBV6-1 to TRBJ2-7; D gene uncertain. V was shortened by 5 bases and J by 0 bases, with 14 bases between the two germline ends. This CDR3 spans 15 amino acids. Germline V gives CDR1 MNHNS, CDR2 SASEGT. This chain's CDR3 is CASSRSGPASYEQYF. In DNA, the CDR3 is TGTGCCAGCAGTCGGTCAGGACCCGCCTCCTACGAGCAGTACTTC.

The rearrangement joins TRBV25-1 to TRBJ1-3; D ambiguous. Germline lookup yields CDR1 MGHDK and CDR2 SYGVNS. V was trimmed by 3 bases and J by 0 bases, leaving 9 bases between them. The CDR3 sequence is 15 residues long. In DNA form, the CDR3 reads TGTGCCAGCAGTGATAGTGGGAGCTCTGGAAACACCATATATTTT. Protein: CASSDSGSSGNTIYF.

The V call is TRBV6-1, the J call TRBJ1-5; 7 bases fit TRBD1. Trimming cost V 4 bases and J 3 bases; bases outside gene matches: 6. CDR1 and CDR2 (germline): MNHNS, SASEGT. The CDR3 covers 15 residues. This CDR3 reads CASSAAGGSNQPQHF. In DNA form, the CDR3 reads TGTGCCAGCAGTGCAGCAGGGGGGTCCAATCAGCCCCAGCATTTT.

This clonotype was observed a handful of times. This chain uses TRBV7-2 with TRBJ1-5, with 7 nucleotides matching TRBD1. The V segment lost 5 bases and the J segment 0 bases; nucleotides outside the gene matches: 4. Germline V lookup: CDR1 SGHTA, CDR2 FQGNSA. The CDR3 runs 15 residues. CDR3 in DNA: TGTGCCAGCAGCCGGGACAGTACTAGCAATCAGCCCCAGCATTTT. This encodes CASSRDSTSNQPQHF.

This clonotype was seen a handful of times. The V and J genes are TRBV15 and TRBJ2-3; D is perhaps TRBD1 (6 bases). CDR3 length: 15 amino acids. V lost 1 base to trimming and J lost 6 bases, with 14 bases between them. CDR1 and CDR2 from the germline V gene are LNHNV and YYDKDF (reference sequence). Written as DNA, the CDR3 is TGTGCCACCAGCAGAGGGGGGCAGGGGATTGATACGCAGTATTTT. This encodes CATSRGGQGIDTQYF.

This clonotype has just a few counts. The chain recombines TRBV21-1 with TRBJ2-1; the D segment call TRBD1 is taken from the table without a DNA check. TRBV21-1 is given as a pseudogene. CDR3 size: 16 residues. The CDR3 spells CASSIGGGTVQNEQFF. CDR3 sequence (DNA): TGTGCCAGCAGCATAGGCGGCGGGACCGTACAAAATGAGCAGTTCTTC.

V is TRBV30 and J is TRBJ1-2; D not certain. Germline lookup yields CDR1 GTSNPN and CDR2 SVGIG (reference sequence). V lost 1 base, J lost 5 bases, and 17 bases lay in between. The CDR3 spans 15 residues. CDR3 in amino acids: CAWSGRWGNGYGYTF. In nucleotides, the CDR3 is TGTGCCTGGAGTGGAAGATGGGGTAACGGGTATGGCTACACCTTC.

The V and J genes are TRBV5-6 and TRBJ1-2; possibly TRBD1 for D (6 bases). Germline CDR1 reads SGHDT; CDR2 reads YYEEEE. This CDR3 comprises 14 residues. V was clipped by 0 bases and J by 5 bases, with 11 bases between them. The CDR3 DNA is TGTGCCAGCAGCTTGGGGACAGCGAGGTATGGCTACACCTTC. Protein: CASSLGTARYGYTF.

This clonotype came up a few times. This chain connects TRBV2 to TRBJ1-6; D is unclear. Trimming took 3 bases from V and 10 from J, leaving 10 bases between them. The CDR3 is 13 residues long. Germline V gene lookup returns CDR1 SNHLY and CDR2 FYNNEI. Here the CDR3 reads CASSDQANSPLHF. CDR3 nucleotides: TGTGCCAGCAGTGACCAGGCCAACTCACCCCTCCACTTT.

This chain joins TRBV20-1 and TRBJ2-1; 10 nucleotides agree with TRBD2. Unmatched junction bases numbered 4, after V lost 6 bases and J lost 2 bases. Per the germline V gene, CDR1 is DFQATT and CDR2 is SNEGSKA (reference sequence). The CDR3 extends over 14 amino acids. The CDR3 nucleotides are TGCAGTGCCGAGCGGGAGGGCCCCTACAATGAGCAGTTCTTC. It is translated as CSAEREGPYNEQFF.

The table lists this clonotype with a few counts. The CDR3, as DNA: TGCGCCAGCAGCGGGGGGGGCCGGACAGATACGCAGTATTTT. Its protein is CASSGGGRTDTQYF. V and J are TRBV5-1 and TRBJ2-3; a weak D match, TRBD2 (7 bases). CDR3 length: 14 residues. V lost 4 bases and J lost 3, with 12 bases in between. The V gene's germline CDR1 is SGHRS and CDR2 YFSETQ.

DNA of the CDR3: TGTGCCAGCAGCCACATCTCCGGGACGAGGACCTATGGCTACACCTTC. This encodes CASSHISGTRTYGYTF. The chain joins TRBV14 to TRBJ1-2; D is possibly TRBD1 (5 bases). Germline V gives CDR1 SGHDN, CDR2 FVKESK. CDR3 length equals 16 residues. V gave up 3 bases and J gave up 4 bases, with 18 bases separating them.

This chain uses TRBV20-1 with TRBJ1-3, with D possibly matching TRBD1 (6 bases). This CDR3 is 13 amino acids long. CDR1 is DFQATT, CDR2 SNEGSKA, per germline (reference sequence). Trimming took off 2 bases at V and 2 bases at J, with 7 bases between the two ends. The DNA of the CDR3 is TGCAGTGCTAGATACAGGGCTGGAAACACCATATATTTT. Translation: CSARYRAGNTIYF.

This chain links TRBV7-2 with TRBJ2-1, with TRBD2 matching over 8 bases. Germline V lookup: CDR1 SGHTA, CDR2 FQGNSA. After removal of 3 bases from V and 4 bases from J, the junction contained 8 bases not matched to a gene. There are 16 residues in the CDR3. CDR3 protein: CASSFDSGEGYNEQFF. CDR3 DNA sequence: TGTGCCAGCAGCTTTGATAGCGGGGAGGGATACAATGAGCAGTTCTTC. Using reference TRBV7-2 and TRBJ2-1 for the parts outside the CDR3, the full variable domain is GAGVSQSPSNKVTEKGKDVELRCDPISGHTALYWYRQSLGQGLEFLIYFQGNSAPDKSGLPSDRFSAERTGGSVSTLTIQRTQQEDSAVYLCASSFDSGEGYNEQFFGPGTRLTVL.

The chain is built from TRBV12-3 or TRBV12-4 and TRBJ2-3, with no clear D. V was clipped by 2 bases and J by 6 bases, with 12 bases between them. This CDR3 contains 14 residues. CDR3 in amino acids: CASSLSASQDTQYF. The CDR3 DNA is TGTGCCAGCAGTTTATCAGCGAGCCAGGATACGCAGTATTTT.

The chain employs TRBV2 and TRBJ2-7; TRBD1 is a possible D gene (7 bases). The CDR3 length is 17 residues. Per the germline V gene, CDR1 is SNHLY and CDR2 is FYNNEI. V lost 1 base, J lost 6 bases, and 22 bases lay in between. DNA for the CDR3: TGTGCCAGCAGTGAAGGGACGGCCAGGGGGAGGTTATCCGAGCAGTACTTC. Its translation: CASSEGTARGRLSEQYF.